Each of the 3 T cell receptor beta chains below was sequenced from the same sample in a study of T cells in Graves' hyperthyroidism and ophthalmopathy. Authors of the study amplified TCR beta CDR3 regions from RNA transcripts. With the HTBI primer set, the TCR CDR3 went through a first round of RT-PCR. Each CDR3 protein is one row after TCRdb ran MiXCR on the multiplex PCR reads. The table lists over 350,000 distinct CDR3 sequences, under 20% of them singletons. The sample comprised blood. The receptors were sampled from a man between 18 and 35 years old with Graves' ophthalmopathy.

This clonotype was found many times. The J gene is TRBJ1-5, the V gene TRBV6-1; possibly TRBD1 for D (6 bases). The V gene's germline CDR1 is MNHNS and CDR2 SASEGT. Trimming took off 1 base at V and 1 base at J, with 11 bases between the two ends. This CDR3 region has 16 residues. This CDR3 reads CASSEEEGGSNQPQHF. DNA for the CDR3: TGTGCCAGCAGTGAAGAGGAGGGGGGGAGCAATCAGCCCCAGCATTTT.

This clonotype was detected ten times or more. The V gene is TRBV2, the J gene TRBJ1-1; possibly TRBD1 for D (5 bases). From germline, CDR1 is SNHLY and CDR2 FYNNEI. Trimming cost V 3 bases and J 5 bases, with 22 bases left between them. This CDR3 is built from 17 residues. Here the CDR3 DNA reads TGTGCCAGCAGTGACCCTGACAGCAGACTAACCGGGACTGAAGCTTTCTTT. Residues: CASSDPDSRLTGTEAFF.

Of note for this clonotype: A read error may explain this, as a much larger clone is one base away. This sequence joins TRBV7-3 and TRBJ2-3, with TRBD2 matching 8 bases. Germline CDR1 is SGHTA and CDR2 is FQGTGA. Trimming removed 2 bases from V and 2 bases from J; junction bases left unmatched: 6. The CDR3 covers 16 residues. CDR3 sequence: CASSLSSGGPTDTQYF. DNA for the CDR3: TGTGCCAGCAGCTTATCCTCGGGAGGGCCCACAGATACGCAGTATTTT.